The 10 T cell receptor beta chains below were found in one sample sequenced in a study of OX40 agonist ivuxolimab in advanced cancers. TCRdb keeps only in-frame clones here, not all; method: immunoSEQ multiplex PCR. The repertoire holds about 63,000 clones, with over 75% as singletons. Sequencing used CD4+ or CD8+ T cells sorted from blood, obtained in a trial of the OX40 agonist ivuxolimab. The source of these receptors is an adult with an advanced solid tumor such as melanoma, head and neck, liver or kidney cancer.

The chain carries TRBV7-9 and TRBJ2-7; 9 bases align to TRBD1. V lost 5 bases, J lost 1 base, and 12 bases stayed unmatched. The germline CDR1 and CDR2 sequences are SEHNR and FQNEAQ (reference sequence). This CDR3 is built from 17 residues. In DNA, the CDR3 is TGTGCCAGCAGCCCAAACCCGGGACAGGGAGGATCCTACGAGCAGTACTTC. This gives the protein CASSPNPGQGGSYEQYF.

V gene TRBV4-1 combines with J gene TRBJ2-7; D might be TRBD2 (6 bases). The CDR3 runs to 16 residues. With 0 bases removed from V and 2 bases from J, the gap between germline ends came to 14 bases. Germline CDR1 is MGHRA and CDR2 is YSYEKL. CDR3 amino acids: CASSQDLGGTPYEQYF. The DNA of the CDR3 is TGCGCCAGCAGCCAAGATCTTGGCGGGACGCCCTACGAGCAGTACTTC.

This chain links TRBV28 with TRBJ2-2, with no clear D. This CDR3 region has 13 residues. V dropped 8 bases and J dropped 1 base, with 8 bases sitting between them. CDR1 MDHEN and CDR2 SYDVKM come from the germline V gene. The CDR3 DNA follows: TGTGCCAGCCATACAAGGAACACCGGGGAGCTGTTTTTT. This gives the protein CASHTRNTGELFF.

This chain connects TRBV21-1 to TRBJ2-1; whether TRBD1, the table's D call, matches the DNA was not checked. TRBV21-1 is deemed a pseudogene. The CDR3 spans 16 residues. This CDR3 reads CASSKAPTQGDNEQFF. The CDR3 DNA reads TGTGCCAGCAGCAAAGCCCCAACACAGGGTGACAATGAGCAGTTCTTC.

This clone occurred once. J is TRBJ2-5 and V is TRBV28; TRBD1 might be the D (5 bases). The V and J ends lost 4 bases and 4 bases respectively, with 13 bases between them. In germline, CDR1 is MDHEN, CDR2 SYDVKM. The CDR3 runs to 14 residues. CDR3 protein: CASSWEGVRETQYF. The CDR3, as DNA: TGTGCCAGCAGTTGGGAAGGGGTGCGAGAGACCCAGTACTTC.

The V gene is TRBV19, the J gene TRBJ2-5; maybe TRBD1 (5 bases). The germline V gene has CDR1 LNHDA and CDR2 SQIVND (reference sequence). V was shortened by 4 bases and J by 10 bases, with 13 bases between the two germline ends. The CDR3 contains 12 residues. Here the CDR3 reads CASSTSSGNQYF. CDR3 DNA sequence: TGTGCCAGTAGTACCTCCTCAGGGAACCAGTACTTC.

This clone appeared a single time. The rearrangement uses TRBV5-1 and TRBJ1-5; tentatively, D is TRBD1 (6 bases). CDR1 is SGHRS, CDR2 YFSETQ, per germline. Trimming pared 0 bases from V and 1 base from J, leaving 8 bases between. The CDR3 runs to 15 residues. Here the CDR3 DNA reads TGCGCCAGCAGCTTGGGGACAGTGAGCAATCAGCCCCAGCATTTT. This gives the protein CASSLGTVSNQPQHF.

The chain is built from TRBV9 and TRBJ1-1; D is uncertain. V shed 3 bases and J shed 4 bases, with 10 bases lying between them. The germline V gene has CDR1 SGDLS and CDR2 YYNGEE. The CDR3 is made up of 13 amino acids. Here the CDR3 DNA reads TGTGCCAGCAGCGAGCAGGTCGGCACTGAAGCTTTCTTT. As protein: CASSEQVGTEAFF.

The J gene is TRBJ1-5, the V gene TRBV10-3; TRBD1 matches 7 bases. The CDR3 length is 16 residues. V gave up 2 bases and J gave up 5 bases; unmatched junction bases: 9. Germline V gene lookup returns CDR1 ENHRY and CDR2 SYGVKD. The DNA of the CDR3 is TGTGCCATCAGTGAGGGACCCCGGGACAGATATCAGCCCCAGCATTTT. Translating gives CAISEGPRDRYQPQHF.

The J gene is TRBJ2-3, the V gene TRBV27; D is ambiguous. Germline V CDR1 and CDR2: MNHEY, SMNVEV (reference sequence). CDR3 length: 14 amino acids. V was pared by 5 bases and J by 6 bases, with 15 bases between. The CDR3 sequence: CASSPSYGSDTQYF. Written as DNA, the CDR3 is TGTGCCAGCAGTCCATCGTATGGCTCCGATACGCAGTATTTT.